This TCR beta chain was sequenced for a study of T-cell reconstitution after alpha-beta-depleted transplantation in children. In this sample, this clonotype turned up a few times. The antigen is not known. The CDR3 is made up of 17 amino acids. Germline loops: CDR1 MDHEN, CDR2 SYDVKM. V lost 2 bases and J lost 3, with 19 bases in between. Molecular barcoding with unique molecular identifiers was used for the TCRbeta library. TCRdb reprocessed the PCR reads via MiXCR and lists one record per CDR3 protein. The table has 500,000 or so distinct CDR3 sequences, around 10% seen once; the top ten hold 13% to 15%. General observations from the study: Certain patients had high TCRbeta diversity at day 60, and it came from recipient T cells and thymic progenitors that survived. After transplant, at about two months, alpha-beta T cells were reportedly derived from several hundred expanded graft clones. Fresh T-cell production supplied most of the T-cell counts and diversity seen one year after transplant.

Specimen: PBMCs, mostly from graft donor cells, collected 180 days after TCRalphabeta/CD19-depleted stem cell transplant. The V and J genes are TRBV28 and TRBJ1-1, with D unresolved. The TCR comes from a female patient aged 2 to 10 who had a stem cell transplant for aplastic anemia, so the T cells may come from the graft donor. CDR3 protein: CASSLRPARKPHTEAFF. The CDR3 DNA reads TGTGCCAGCAGTTTACGTCCGGCGAGGAAGCCACACACTGAAGCTTTCTTT.